The present TCR beta chain was sequenced within a study of early T cells in non-severe SARS-CoV-2 infection. Individual cDNA molecules each received unique molecular identifiers attached to them. TCRdb processed the 5' RACE reads anew with MiXCR; each CDR3 protein has one entry. The sample carries tens of thousands of distinct CDR3 sequences, approximately 12% recorded once. Germline lookup yields CDR1 MNHNY and CDR2 SVGAGI (reference sequence). The CDR3 spans 17 residues. Trimming stripped 2 bases from V and 8 bases from J, with 21 bases between. In the case of this clonotype: The target antigen is unknown.

Study results and limitations: Missing private and CD4 specificities, VDJdb matching favored anti-spike CD8 responses.

The sequence derives from an adult who was a healthcare worker with PCR-confirmed SARS-CoV-2 infection or an uninfected control (not recorded which). Source material: whole blood. J is TRBJ1-4 and V is TRBV6-6, with D possibly matching TRBD1 (5 bases). The CDR3 DNA is TGTGCCAGCAGTTACCGTGGACACCTAGTAGGAGGCGAAAAACTGTTTTTT. As protein: CASSYRGHLVGGEKLFF.